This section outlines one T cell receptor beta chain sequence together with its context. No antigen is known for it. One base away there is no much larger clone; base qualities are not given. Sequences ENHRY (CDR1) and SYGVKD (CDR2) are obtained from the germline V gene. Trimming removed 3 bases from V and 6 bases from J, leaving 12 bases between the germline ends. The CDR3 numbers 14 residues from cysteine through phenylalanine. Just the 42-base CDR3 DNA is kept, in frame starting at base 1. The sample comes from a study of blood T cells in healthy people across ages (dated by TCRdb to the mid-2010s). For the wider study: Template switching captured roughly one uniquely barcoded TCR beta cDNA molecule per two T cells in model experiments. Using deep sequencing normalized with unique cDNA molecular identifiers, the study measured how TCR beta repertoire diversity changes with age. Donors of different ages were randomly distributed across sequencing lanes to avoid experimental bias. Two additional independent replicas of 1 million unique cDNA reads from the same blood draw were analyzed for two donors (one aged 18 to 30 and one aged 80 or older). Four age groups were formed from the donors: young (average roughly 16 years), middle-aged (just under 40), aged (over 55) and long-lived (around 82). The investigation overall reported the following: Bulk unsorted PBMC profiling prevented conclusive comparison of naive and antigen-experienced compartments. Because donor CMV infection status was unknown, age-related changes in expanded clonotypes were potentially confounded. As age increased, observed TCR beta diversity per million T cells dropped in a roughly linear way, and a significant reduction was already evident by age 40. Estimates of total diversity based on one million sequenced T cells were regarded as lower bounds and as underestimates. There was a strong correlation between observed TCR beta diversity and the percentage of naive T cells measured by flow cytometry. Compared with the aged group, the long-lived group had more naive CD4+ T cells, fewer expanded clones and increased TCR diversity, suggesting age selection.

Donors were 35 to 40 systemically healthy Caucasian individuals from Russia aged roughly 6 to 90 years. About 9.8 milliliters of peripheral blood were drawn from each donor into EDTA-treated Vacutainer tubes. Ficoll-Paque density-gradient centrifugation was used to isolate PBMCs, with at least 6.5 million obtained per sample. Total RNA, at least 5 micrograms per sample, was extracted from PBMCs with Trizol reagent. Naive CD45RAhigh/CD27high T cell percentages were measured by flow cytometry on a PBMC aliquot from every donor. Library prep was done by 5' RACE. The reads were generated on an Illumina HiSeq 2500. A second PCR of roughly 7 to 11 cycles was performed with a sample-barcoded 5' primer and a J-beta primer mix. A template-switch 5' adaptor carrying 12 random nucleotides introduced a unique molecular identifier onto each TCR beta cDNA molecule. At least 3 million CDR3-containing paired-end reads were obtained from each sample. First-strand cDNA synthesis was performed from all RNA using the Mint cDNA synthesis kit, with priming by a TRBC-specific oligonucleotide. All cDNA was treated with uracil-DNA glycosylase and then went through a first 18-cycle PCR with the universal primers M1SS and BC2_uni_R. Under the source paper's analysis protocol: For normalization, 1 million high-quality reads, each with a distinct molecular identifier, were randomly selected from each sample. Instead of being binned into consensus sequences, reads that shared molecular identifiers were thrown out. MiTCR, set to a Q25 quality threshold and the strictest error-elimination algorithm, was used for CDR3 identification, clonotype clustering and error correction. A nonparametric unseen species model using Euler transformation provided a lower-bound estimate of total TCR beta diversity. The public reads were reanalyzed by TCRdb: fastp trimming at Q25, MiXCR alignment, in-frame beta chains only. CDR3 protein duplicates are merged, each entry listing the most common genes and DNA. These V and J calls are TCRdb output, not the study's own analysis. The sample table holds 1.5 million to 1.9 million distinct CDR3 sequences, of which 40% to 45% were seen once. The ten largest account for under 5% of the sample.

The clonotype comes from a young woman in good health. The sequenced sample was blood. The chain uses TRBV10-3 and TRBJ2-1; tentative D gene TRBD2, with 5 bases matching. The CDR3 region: CAISEPARGNEQFF. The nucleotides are TGTGCCATCAGTGAACCCGCTCGGGGCAATGAGCAGTTCTTC.